Shown below are 11 T cell receptor beta chains from a single sample sequenced in a study of human T cells and chemical hapten exposure. Time point specified: patch test 1, 2 weeks after DPC sensitization. The sample's treatment: therapeutic diphenylcyclopropenone sensitization with weekly scalp DPC. One entry per CDR3 protein results from TCRdb running MiXCR on the RACE reads. This sample yields 300,000 to 350,000 distinct CDR3 sequences, of which approximately 6.3% are seen a single time; 7.5% to 8.5% belongs to the top ten. Sample: whole blood, taken in connection with sensitization to the hapten diphenylcyclopropenone (DPC). These receptors all come from a woman in her late teens or twenties with alopecia areata. Some clones in this sample may be carry-over from other donors' samples.

The chain combines TRBV6-6 with TRBJ2-7; D is undetermined. CDR3 length: 12 amino acids. In germline, CDR1 is MNHNY, CDR2 SVGAGI (reference sequence). V gave up 2 bases and J gave up 5 bases, with 7 bases separating them. The CDR3 bases are TGTGCCAGCAGTTACCATAGGGACGAGCAGTACTTC. Translation: CASSYHRDEQYF.

The chain links TRBV11-2 to TRBJ1-2; no definite D call. CDR3 length: 15 residues. The V end was cut by 1 base, the J end by 3 bases, with 12 bases between. Germline lookup yields CDR1 SGHAT and CDR2 FQNNGV. CDR3 sequence: CASSLVREFHYGYTF. Written as DNA, the CDR3 is TGTGCCAGCAGCTTAGTTAGGGAATTCCACTATGGCTACACCTTC. Full variable domain (missing parts from reference TRBV11-2 and TRBJ1-2): EAGVAQSPRYKIIEKRQSVAFWCNPISGHATLYWYQQILGQGPKLLIQFQNNGVVDDSQLPKDRFSAERLKGVDSTLKIQPAKLEDSAVYLCASSLVREFHYGYTFGSGTRLTVV.

The table lists this clonotype with many counts. V is TRBV20-1 and J is TRBJ2-3; 7 positions match TRBD2. CDR1 DFQATT and CDR2 SNEGSKA come from the germline V gene (reference sequence). The CDR3 sequence is 15 residues long. Trimming took 0 bases from V and 4 from J; bases not matched to a gene: 7. The CDR3 DNA is TGCAGTGCTAGAGATACGGCTAGCGGAGCAGATACGCAGTATTTT. It encodes CSARDTASGADTQYF.

DNA of the CDR3: TGCAGCGTTTTGGGGCGGGGACAGGCCCCGCGTGGCACCGGGGAGCTGTTTTTT. Translation gives CSVLGRGQAPRGTGELFF. This chain uses TRBV29-1 with TRBJ2-2; TRBD1 matches at 8 bases. The V gene's germline CDR1 is SQVTM and CDR2 ANQGSEA. The length of the CDR3 is 18 residues. Trimming cost V 5 bases and J 4 bases; bases outside gene matches: 18.

The V gene is TRBV20-1, the J gene TRBJ1-6, with D perhaps TRBD1 (6 bases). This CDR3 has 14 residues. Germline V CDR1 and CDR2: DFQATT, SNEGSKA (reference sequence). Trimming took off 3 bases at V and 13 bases at J, with 19 bases between the two ends. In nucleotides, the CDR3 is TGCAGTGCTAGCGCAGGGACAAAAGGTTCGCCCCTCCACTTT. Its translation is CSASAGTKGSPLHF.

Ten or more counts support this clonotype. The chain couples TRBV28 to TRBJ1-5; D is possibly TRBD1 (5 bases). Germline lookup yields CDR1 MDHEN and CDR2 SYDVKM. The CDR3 extends over 12 amino acids. The V end lost 11 bases, the J end lost 6 bases, and 14 bases lay between the germline ends. The CDR3 sequence is CASRTGGQPQHF. CDR3 sequence (DNA): TGTGCCTCCCGGACGGGGGGTCAGCCCCAGCATTTT.

This clonotype was seen a handful of times. V and J are TRBV7-2 and TRBJ2-6; no clear D gene. Trimming left V 3 bases short and J 16 bases short, with 16 bases between. CDR1 and CDR2 (germline): SGHTA, FQGNSA. The CDR3 spans 13 residues. The CDR3 DNA sequence: TGTGCCAGCAGCTTCAAGACACCAACCTTACTGACTTTC. Its protein is CASSFKTPTLLTF.

The V and J genes are TRBV4-1 and TRBJ1-1; possibly TRBD1 for D (5 bases). Germline-derived CDR1 and CDR2 are MGHRA and YSYEKL. V was pared by 2 bases and J by 8 bases, with 12 bases between. There are 13 residues in the CDR3. CDR3 bases: TGCGCCAGCAGCCAATTTAGACAGTCAGAAGCTTTCTTT. Translating gives CASSQFRQSEAFF.

Points on this clonotype: Because the CDR3's place on the DNA is in doubt, the DNA is left out and the CDR3 is given as listed by TCRdb. This chain uses TRBV4-1 with TRBJ2-3; the table calls TRBD1, which could not be checked here. 14 amino acids form the CDR3, both terminal residues included. The germline CDR1 and CDR2 sequences are MGHRA and YSYEKL. The CDR3 is CASSQFFGQGAEYF.

This clonotype was seen repeatedly, ten times or more. The J gene is TRBJ2-3, the V gene TRBV7-3; D may be TRBD1 (6 bases). V dropped 5 bases and J dropped 4 bases, with 10 bases sitting between them. The CDR3 loop spans 13 amino acids. Germline V gives CDR1 SGHTA, CDR2 FQGTGA. CDR3 region: CASSTNRADTQYF. The CDR3 DNA follows: TGTGCCAGCAGCACCAACAGGGCAGATACGCAGTATTTT.

The chain combines TRBV9 with TRBJ1-5; D remains unclear. The V gene's germline CDR1 is SGDLS and CDR2 YYNGEE. The CDR3 is made up of 13 amino acids. The V end was cut by 0 bases, the J end by 6 bases, with 7 bases between. CDR3 sequence (DNA): TGTGCCAGCAGCGTAGATCATCGTCAGCCCCAGCATTTT. Amino acids: CASSVDHRQPQHF.